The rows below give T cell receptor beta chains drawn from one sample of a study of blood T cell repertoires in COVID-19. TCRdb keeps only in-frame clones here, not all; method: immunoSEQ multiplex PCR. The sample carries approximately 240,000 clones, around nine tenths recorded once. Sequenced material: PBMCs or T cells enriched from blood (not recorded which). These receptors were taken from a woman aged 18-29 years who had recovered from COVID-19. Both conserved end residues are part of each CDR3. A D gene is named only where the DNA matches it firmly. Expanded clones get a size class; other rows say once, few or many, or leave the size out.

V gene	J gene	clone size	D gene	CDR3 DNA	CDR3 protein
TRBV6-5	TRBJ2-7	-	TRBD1	TGTGCCAGCAGTACGACAGGGCCATACGAGCAGTACTTC	CASSTTGPYEQYF
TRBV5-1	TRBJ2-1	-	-	TGCGCCAGCAGCCTCGCGGTTCACAATGAGCAGTTCTTC	CASSLAVHNEQFF
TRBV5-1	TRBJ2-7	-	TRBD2	TGCGCCAGCAGCTCATTAGCGGGAGTATCGTACGAGCAGTACTTC	CASSSLAGVSYEQYF
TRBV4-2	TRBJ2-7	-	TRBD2	TGTGCCAGCAGCCAAAAAATGAGCGGGGAGTCCTACGAGCAGTACTTC	CASSQKMSGESYEQYF
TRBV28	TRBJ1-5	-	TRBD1	TGTGCCAGCAGTTTGTCTGCCGGGACAGGGGATTTTAGCAATCAGCCCCAGCATTTT	CASSLSAGTGDFSNQPQHF
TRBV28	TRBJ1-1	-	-	TGTGCCAGCACCGTGAGGGTAAGTGCTGAAGCTTTCTTT	CASTVRVSAEAFF
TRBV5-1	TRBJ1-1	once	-	TGCGCCAGCAGCTTAAGGATGACAACGACAATGAACACTGAAGCTTTCTTT	CASSLRMTTTMNTEAFF
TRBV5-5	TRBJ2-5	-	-	TGTGCCAGCAGCTTGGTGGGACAAGGGGGTCAAGAGACCCAGTACTTC	CASSLVGQGGQETQYF
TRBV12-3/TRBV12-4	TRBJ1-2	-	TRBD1	TGTGCCAGCAGTTCGACAGGGGGCTATGGCTACACCTTC	CASSSTGGYGYTF
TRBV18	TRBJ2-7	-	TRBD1	TGTGCCAGCGGACAGGGGAACAACGAGCAGTACTTC	CASGQGNNEQYF
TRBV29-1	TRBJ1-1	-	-	TGCAGCGTTCACAGGGTGACGAACACTGAAGCTTTCTTT	CSVHRVTNTEAFF
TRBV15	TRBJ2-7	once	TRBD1	TGTGCCACCAGCAGAGGGATATACGGGACAGGGGTGACCTACGAGCAGTACTTC	CATSRGIYGTGVTYEQYF
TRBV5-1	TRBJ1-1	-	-	TGCGCCAGCAGCTTCGGGGGTTTGCAGGGCACTGAAGCTTTCTTT	CASSFGGLQGTEAFF
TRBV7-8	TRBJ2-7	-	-	TGTGCCAGCAGCTTAGGGCTCAGGAACTCCTACGAGCAGTACTTC	CASSLGLRNSYEQYF
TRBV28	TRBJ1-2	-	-	TGTGCCAGCAGTCCGGACAATAACTATGGCTACACCTTC	CASSPDNNYGYTF
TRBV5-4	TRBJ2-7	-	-	TGTGCCAGCAGCACGTCTAGCGTAAACTCCTACGAGCAGTACTTC	CASSTSSVNSYEQYF
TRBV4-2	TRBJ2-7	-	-	TGTGCCAGCAGCCAAGGCGACACTTCCTACGAGCAGTACTTC	CASSQGDTSYEQYF
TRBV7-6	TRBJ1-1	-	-	TGTGCCAGCAGCTTACAGGCGACGACCACTGAAGCTTTCTTT	CASSLQATTTEAFF
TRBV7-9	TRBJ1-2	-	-	TGTGCCAGCAGCTTCGAGGGACTTAACTATGGCTACACCTTC	CASSFEGLNYGYTF
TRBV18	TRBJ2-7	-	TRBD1	TGTGCCAGCTCAGCCCTCGGACAGGACTGGTACGAGCAGTACTTC	CASSALGQDWYEQYF
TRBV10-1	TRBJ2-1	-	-	TGCGCCAGCAGTGCTGAGGGGGGGTCACGCAGGGAGCAGTTCTTC	CASSAEGGSRREQFF
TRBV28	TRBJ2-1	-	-	TGTGCCAGCAGTTTATACTCCCGAAGCCTTAGCTCCTACAATGAGCAGTTCTTC	CASSLYSRSLSSYNEQFF
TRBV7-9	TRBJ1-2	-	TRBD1	TGTGCCAGCAGCTCACCGGACAGGTCCTATGGCTACACCTTC	CASSSPDRSYGYTF